The 20 T cell receptor beta chains reported below all come from one sample, sequenced in a study of T cells in Graves' hyperthyroidism and ophthalmopathy. The CDR3 regions of TCR beta were amplified from RNA transcripts. HTBI primers were employed in a first-round RT-PCR of the TCR CDR3. TCRdb independently ran MiXCR on the multiplex PCR reads; one entry per CDR3 protein. The sample records about 580,000 distinct CDR3 sequences, roughly 13% being singletons. Sequenced: blood. The receptors derive from a woman aged 25 to 45 with Graves' hyperthyroidism that later progressed to Graves' ophthalmopathy.

The J gene is TRBJ2-7, the V gene TRBV4-2; D possibly corresponds to TRBD2 (5 bases). Germline CDR1 is LGHNA and CDR2 is YNFKEQ. The CDR3 is 19 amino acids. Trimming removed 5 bases at V and 4 bases at J, with 30 bases between. As DNA, the CDR3 is TGTGCCAGCAGCTACCGCCGTACGGCGAGCGAGGGAGCCGTGTACGAGCAGTACTTC. Residues: CASSYRRTASEGAVYEQYF.

Ten or more counts support this clonotype. The chain carries TRBV29-1 and TRBJ2-1; the D gene is possibly TRBD2 (6 bases). Germline CDR1 reads SQVTM; CDR2 reads ANQGSEA. The CDR3 has 14 amino acids. Trimming took off 4 bases at V and 3 bases at J, with 13 bases between the two ends. CDR3 sequence: CSVGGGLGYNEQFF. In nucleotides, the CDR3 is TGCAGCGTTGGGGGAGGTTTGGGCTACAATGAGCAGTTCTTC.

This clonotype was counted ten times or more. The chain is built from TRBV19 and TRBJ2-7; no definite D call. The germline V gene has CDR1 LNHDA and CDR2 SQIVND (reference sequence). The CDR3 length is 11 residues. V was pared by 5 bases and J by 5 bases, with 7 bases between. CDR3 coding DNA: TGTGCCAGTAGTTCGTACGACGAGCAGTACTTC. Encoded protein: CASSSYDEQYF.

Many counts were recorded for this clonotype. This rearrangement joins TRBV5-1 to TRBJ1-2, with TRBD1 as a possible D gene (6 bases). Trimming stripped 0 bases from V and 4 bases from J, with 10 bases between. The CDR3 has 14 residues. Germline V gene lookup returns CDR1 SGHRS and CDR2 YFSETQ. CDR3 protein: CASSLGQEIYGYTF. CDR3 DNA sequence: TGCGCCAGCAGCTTGGGACAGGAGATCTATGGCTACACCTTC.

This clonotype was seen repeatedly, ten times or more. The rearrangement uses TRBV9 and TRBJ2-2, with D possibly being TRBD2 (6 bases). The CDR3 loop spans 14 amino acids. Germline-derived CDR1 and CDR2 are SGDLS and YYNGEE. The germline V and J ends were trimmed by 4 bases and 5 bases, with 12 bases remaining between them. The chain's CDR3 is CASSRDGGTGELFF. CDR3 in DNA: TGTGCCAGCAGCAGGGACGGGGGAACCGGGGAGCTGTTTTTT.

At least ten counts were recorded for this clonotype. The V and J genes are TRBV24-1 and TRBJ2-7; possible D gene TRBD1, 6 bases. CDR1 KGHDR and CDR2 SFDVKD come from the germline V gene. CDR3 length: 14 residues. V shed 2 bases and J shed 5 bases, with 12 bases lying between them. The CDR3 nucleotides are TGTGCCACCAGTGATTCGCAGGGGTCCGACGAGCAGTACTTC. The encoded protein is CATSDSQGSDEQYF.

As concerns this clonotype: A read error may produce the germline difference seen at one junction end. The chain has TRBV6-1 and TRBJ2-5, with 12 bases aligning to TRBD1. Germline V gene data show CDR1 as MNHNS and CDR2 as SASEGT. CDR3 size: 16 residues. The CDR3 DNA reads TGTGCCAGCGGTGAAGTGGGACAGGGGGCGCGGGAGACCCAGTACTTC. Protein product: CASGEVGQGARETQYF.

This clonotype was recorded many times. CDR3 sequence: CASSVAQGGWGNEQFF. CDR3 coding DNA: TGTGCCAGCAGCGTAGCCCAGGGGGGATGGGGCAATGAGCAGTTCTTC. The rearrangement uses TRBV9 and TRBJ2-1, with D tentatively TRBD1 (7 bases). V lost 0 bases, J lost 6 bases, and 16 bases lay in between. The germline V gene encodes CDR1 SGDLS and CDR2 YYNGEE. This CDR3 comprises 16 residues.

This clonotype was seen only a few times. This chain uses TRBV5-6 with TRBJ1-1; TRBD1 matches 9 bases. The CDR3 totals 15 residues. Germline loops: CDR1 SGHDT, CDR2 YYEEEE. With V trimmed by 5 bases and J by 3 bases, 8 bases remained unmatched. In nucleotides, the CDR3 is TGTGCCAGCAGGCTCCTTAGGGACAGGGACACTGAAGCTTTCTTT. It yields the protein CASRLLRDRDTEAFF.

Points on this clonotype: A much larger clone is a single base away; this may be a read error. The CDR3 region has the DNA TGTGCCAGCAGCTTTGCCCAGGGTCTGCCTAGCACAGATACGCAGTATTTT. Protein sequence: CASSFAQGLPSTDTQYF. This chain links TRBV11-3 with TRBJ2-3, with D perhaps matching TRBD1 (5 bases). Trimming took off 3 bases at V and 0 bases at J, with 16 bases between the two ends. CDR3 length equals 17 residues. Germline V gives CDR1 SGHNT, CDR2 YENEEA. Together with reference TRBV11-3 and TRBJ2-3, the CDR3 gives the full variable domain: EAGVVQSPRYKIIEKKQPVAFWCNPISGHNTLYWYLQNLGQGPELLIRYENEEAVDDSQLPKDRFSAERLKGVDSTLKIQPAELGDSAVYLCASSFAQGLPSTDTQYFGPGTRLTVL.

This sequence joins TRBV7-8 and TRBJ1-1, with D tentatively TRBD1 (5 bases). V gave up 5 bases and J gave up 4 bases, with 14 bases separating them. CDR3 size: 14 residues. The germline V gene encodes CDR1 SGHVS and CDR2 FQNEAQ. The CDR3 is CASSLNSGGTEAFF. In DNA, the CDR3 is TGTGCCAGCAGCCTTAATTCCGGGGGCACTGAAGCTTTCTTT.

This clonotype was picked up many times. The chain combines TRBV20-1 with TRBJ2-3; 10 bases match TRBD2. This CDR3 contains 16 residues. Germline V lookup: CDR1 DFQATT, CDR2 SNEGSKA (reference sequence). With 3 bases clipped from V and 3 bases from J, the junction kept 9 bases outside the gene matches. This CDR3 reads CSASKASGSMTDTQYF. Written as DNA, the CDR3 is TGCAGTGCTAGTAAGGCTAGCGGGAGCATGACAGATACGCAGTATTTT.

This clonotype has at least ten counts. V gene TRBV12-3 or TRBV12-4 combines with J gene TRBJ1-4; possible D gene TRBD1, 6 bases. The V and J ends lost 6 bases and 2 bases respectively, with 10 bases between them. The CDR3 consists of 14 residues. CDR3 amino acids: CASRRTDTNEKLFF. The DNA of the CDR3 is TGTGCCAGCAGACGGACAGACACTAATGAAAAACTGTTTTTT.

In this sample, this clonotype turned up many times. The genes are TRBV12-3 or TRBV12-4 and TRBJ2-2; no reliable D call. V dropped 1 base and J dropped 6 bases, with 3 bases sitting between them. The CDR3 length is 12 residues. CDR3 nucleotide sequence: TGTGCCAGCAGTTTAGAAGCCGGGGAGCTGTTTTTT. It is translated as CASSLEAGELFF.

The table lists this clonotype with many counts. V and J are TRBV20-1 and TRBJ2-1, with D unresolved. The CDR3 consists of 13 residues. The germline gives CDR1 DFQATT, CDR2 SNEGSKA (reference sequence). Trimming removed 0 bases from V and 9 bases from J, with 12 bases in between. Here the CDR3 DNA reads TGCAGTGCTAGAGAAAGAAGGAGTGGTGAGCAGTTCTTC. Translation gives CSARERRSGEQFF.

This clonotype was counted only a few times. The V call is TRBV4-3, the J call TRBJ2-7; 7 bases match TRBD1. Trimming removed 0 bases from V and 2 bases from J; junction bases left unmatched: 4. Looked up from germline, CDR1 is LGHNA and CDR2 is YSLEER. CDR3 length: 15 amino acids. CDR3 region: CASSQETGTAYEQYF. The CDR3 DNA sequence: TGCGCCAGCAGCCAAGAGACCGGGACAGCCTACGAGCAGTACTTC.

The CDR3 DNA is TGTGCCTGGAAGTCGGGAGGGCCATTTGAGCAGTACTTC. Translated, it gives CAWKSGGPFEQYF. This chain joins TRBV30 and TRBJ2-7, with TRBD2 matching 8 bases. The V segment lost 4 bases and the J segment 7 bases; nucleotides outside the gene matches: 9. There are 13 residues in the CDR3. CDR1 and CDR2 (germline): GTSNPN, SVGIG (reference sequence).

This clonotype was observed a handful of times. With a much larger clone just one base away, this may be a read error. The chain is built from TRBV6-5 and TRBJ2-7, with D perhaps TRBD2 (6 bases). Germline loops: CDR1 MNHEY, CDR2 SVGAGI. Deletions cut 0 bases from V and 3 bases from J, with 15 bases between. This CDR3 contains 16 residues. CDR3 DNA: TGTGCCAGCAGTTACTCGAGGACTAACGGAAACTACGAGCAGTACTTC. This encodes CASSYSRTNGNYEQYF.

This clonotype was found many times. The V gene is TRBV7-9, the J gene TRBJ2-1, with a possible D match to TRBD2 (6 bases). The CDR3 contains 12 residues. V lost 6 bases to trimming and J lost 3 bases, with 6 bases between them. Germline V gene lookup returns CDR1 SEHNR and CDR2 FQNEAQ (reference sequence). CDR3 in amino acids: CASRRDYNEQFF. CDR3 in DNA: TGTGCCAGCAGGCGGGACTACAATGAGCAGTTCTTC.

This clonotype was counted ten times or more. The chain joins TRBV12-3 or TRBV12-4 to TRBJ1-5; perhaps TRBD1 as D (6 bases). V lost 3 bases and J 3 bases, leaving 9 bases between the germline ends. The CDR3 runs to 14 residues. CDR3 protein: CASSFSGDNQPQHF. In nucleotides, the CDR3 is TGTGCCAGCAGTTTTTCAGGGGACAATCAGCCCCAGCATTTT.